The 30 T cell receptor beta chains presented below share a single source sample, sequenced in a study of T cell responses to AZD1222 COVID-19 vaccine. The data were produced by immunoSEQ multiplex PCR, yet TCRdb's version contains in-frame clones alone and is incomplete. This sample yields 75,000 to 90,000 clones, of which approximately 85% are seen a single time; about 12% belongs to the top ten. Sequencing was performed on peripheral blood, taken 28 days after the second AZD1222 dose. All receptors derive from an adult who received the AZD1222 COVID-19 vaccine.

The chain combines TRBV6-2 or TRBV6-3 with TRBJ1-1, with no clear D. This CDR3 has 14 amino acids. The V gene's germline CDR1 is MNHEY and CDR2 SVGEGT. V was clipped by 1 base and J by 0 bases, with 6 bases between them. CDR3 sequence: CASSYLQMNTEAFF. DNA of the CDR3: TGTGCCAGCAGTTACTTACAGATGAACACTGAAGCTTTCTTT.

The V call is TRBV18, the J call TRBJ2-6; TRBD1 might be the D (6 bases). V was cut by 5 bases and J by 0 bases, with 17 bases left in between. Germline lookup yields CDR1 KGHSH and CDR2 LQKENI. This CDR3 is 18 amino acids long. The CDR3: CASSYNEQGSSGANVLTF. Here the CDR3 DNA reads TGTGCCAGCTCATACAATGAACAGGGTAGCTCTGGGGCCAACGTCCTGACTTTC.

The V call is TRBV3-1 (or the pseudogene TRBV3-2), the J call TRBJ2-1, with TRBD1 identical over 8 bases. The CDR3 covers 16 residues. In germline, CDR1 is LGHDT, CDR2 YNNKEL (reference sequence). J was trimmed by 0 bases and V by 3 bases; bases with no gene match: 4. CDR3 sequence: CASSHGTGSSYNEQFF. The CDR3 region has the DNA TGTGCCAGCAGCCATGGGACAGGAAGCTCCTACAATGAGCAGTTCTTC.

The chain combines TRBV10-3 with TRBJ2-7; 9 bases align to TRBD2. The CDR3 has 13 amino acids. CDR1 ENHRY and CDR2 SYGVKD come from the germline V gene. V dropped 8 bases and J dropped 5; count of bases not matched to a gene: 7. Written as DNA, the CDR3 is TGTGCCATCGGTGGTAGCGGGGGCAACGAGCAGTACGTC. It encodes CAIGGSGGNEQYV.

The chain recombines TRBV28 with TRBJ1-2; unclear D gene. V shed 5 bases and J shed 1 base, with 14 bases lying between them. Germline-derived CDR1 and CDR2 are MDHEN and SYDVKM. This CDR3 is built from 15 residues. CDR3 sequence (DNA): TGTGCCAGCAGTATTCTCCACAGAGATAACTATGGCTACACCTTC. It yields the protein CASSILHRDNYGYTF.

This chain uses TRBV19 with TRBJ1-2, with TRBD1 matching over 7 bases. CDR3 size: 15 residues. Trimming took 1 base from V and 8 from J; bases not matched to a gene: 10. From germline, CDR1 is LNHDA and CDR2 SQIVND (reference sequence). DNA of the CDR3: TGTGCCAGTAGTATAGCGGCCGGACAGGCGAAAGGCTACACCTTC. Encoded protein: CASSIAAGQAKGYTF.

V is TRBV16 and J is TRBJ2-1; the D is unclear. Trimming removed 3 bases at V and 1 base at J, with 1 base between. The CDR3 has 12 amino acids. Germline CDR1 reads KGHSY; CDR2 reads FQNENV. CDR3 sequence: CASSQSYNEQFF. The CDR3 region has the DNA TGTGCCAGCAGCCAGTCCTACAATGAGCAGTTCTTC.

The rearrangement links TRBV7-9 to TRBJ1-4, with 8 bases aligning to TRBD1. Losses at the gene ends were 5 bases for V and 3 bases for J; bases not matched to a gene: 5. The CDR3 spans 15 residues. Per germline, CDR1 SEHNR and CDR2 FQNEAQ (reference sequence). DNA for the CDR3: TGTGCCAGCAGCCCGACAGGGGAAGCTAATGAAAAACTGTTTTTT. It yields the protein CASSPTGEANEKLFF.

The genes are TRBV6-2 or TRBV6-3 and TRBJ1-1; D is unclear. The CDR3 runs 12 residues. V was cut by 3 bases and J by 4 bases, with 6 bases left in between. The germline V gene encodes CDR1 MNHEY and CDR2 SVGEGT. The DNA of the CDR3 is TGTGCCAGCAGTTATGGCTCCACTGAAGCTTTCTTT. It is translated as CASSYGSTEAFF.

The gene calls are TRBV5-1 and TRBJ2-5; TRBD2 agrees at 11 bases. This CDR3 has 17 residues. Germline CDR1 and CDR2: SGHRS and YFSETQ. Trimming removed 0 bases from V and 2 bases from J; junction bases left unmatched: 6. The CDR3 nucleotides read TGCGCCAGCAGCTTGGGATCTTCTAGCGGGGGGCAAGAGACCCAGTACTTC. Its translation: CASSLGSSSGGQETQYF. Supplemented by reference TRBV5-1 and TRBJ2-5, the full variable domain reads KAGVTQTPRYLIKTRGQQVTLSCSPISGHRSVSWYQQTPGQGLQFLFEYFSETQRNKGNFPGRFSGRQFSNSRSEMNVSTLELGDSALYLCASSLGSSSGGQETQYFGPGTRLLVL.

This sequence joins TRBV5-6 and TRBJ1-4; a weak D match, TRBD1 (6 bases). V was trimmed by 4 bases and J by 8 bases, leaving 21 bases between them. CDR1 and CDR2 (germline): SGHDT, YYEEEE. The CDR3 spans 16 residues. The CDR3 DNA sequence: TGTGCCAGCAGCCCCAAGGGTACGGGGGCAGGCGAAAAACTGTTTTTT. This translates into CASSPKGTGAGEKLFF.

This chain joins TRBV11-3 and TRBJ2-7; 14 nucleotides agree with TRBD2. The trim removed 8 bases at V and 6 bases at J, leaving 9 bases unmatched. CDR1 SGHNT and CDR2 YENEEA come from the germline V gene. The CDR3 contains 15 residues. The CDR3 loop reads CASGLGGLAGGEQYF. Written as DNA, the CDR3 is TGTGCCAGCGGCCTGGGTGGACTAGCGGGAGGCGAGCAGTACTTC.

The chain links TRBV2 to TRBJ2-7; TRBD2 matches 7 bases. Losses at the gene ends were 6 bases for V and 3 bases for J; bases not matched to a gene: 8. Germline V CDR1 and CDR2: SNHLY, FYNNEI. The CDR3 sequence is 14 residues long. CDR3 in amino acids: CASRTSGLGYEQYF. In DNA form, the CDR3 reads TGTGCCAGCAGGACATCAGGACTAGGCTACGAGCAGTACTTC.

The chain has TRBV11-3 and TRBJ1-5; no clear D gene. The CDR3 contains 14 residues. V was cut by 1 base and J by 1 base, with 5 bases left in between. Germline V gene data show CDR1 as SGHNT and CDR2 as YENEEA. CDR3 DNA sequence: TGTGCCAGCAGCTTAGGGAGAAGCAATCAGCCCCAGCATTTT. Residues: CASSLGRSNQPQHF.

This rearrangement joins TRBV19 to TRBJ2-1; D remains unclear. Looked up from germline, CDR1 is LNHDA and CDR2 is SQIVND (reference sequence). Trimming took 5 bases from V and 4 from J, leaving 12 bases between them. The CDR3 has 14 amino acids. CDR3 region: CASSGGKGYNEQFF. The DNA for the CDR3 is TGTGCCAGTAGTGGCGGAAAAGGATACAATGAGCAGTTCTTC.

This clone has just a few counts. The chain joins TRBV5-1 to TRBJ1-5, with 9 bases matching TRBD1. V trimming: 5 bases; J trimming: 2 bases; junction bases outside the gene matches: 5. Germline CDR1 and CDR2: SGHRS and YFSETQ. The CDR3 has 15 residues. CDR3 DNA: TGCGCCAGCAGGGAAACAGGGGGCGGCAATCAGCCCCAGCATTTT. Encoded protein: CASRETGGGNQPQHF.

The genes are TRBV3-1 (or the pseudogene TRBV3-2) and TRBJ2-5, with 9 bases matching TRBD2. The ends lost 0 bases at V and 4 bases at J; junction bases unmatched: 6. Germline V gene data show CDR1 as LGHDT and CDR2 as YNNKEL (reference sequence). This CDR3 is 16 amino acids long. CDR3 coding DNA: TGTGCCAGCAGCCAAGAAGGCGGGAGGGCAAGAGAGACCCAGTACTTC. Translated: CASSQEGGRARETQYF.

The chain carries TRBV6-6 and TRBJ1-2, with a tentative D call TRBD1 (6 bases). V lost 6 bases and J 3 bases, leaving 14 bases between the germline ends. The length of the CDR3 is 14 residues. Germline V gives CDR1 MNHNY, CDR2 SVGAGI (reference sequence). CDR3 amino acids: CASRDGQNHYGYTF. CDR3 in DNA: TGTGCCAGCAGAGACGGACAGAACCACTATGGCTACACCTTC.

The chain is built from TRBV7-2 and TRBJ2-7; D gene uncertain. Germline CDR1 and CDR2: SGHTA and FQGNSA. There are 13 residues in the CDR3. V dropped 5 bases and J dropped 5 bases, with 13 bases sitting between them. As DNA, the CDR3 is TGTGCCAGCAGCCTAACGGACCGTAACGAGCAGTACTTC. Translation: CASSLTDRNEQYF.

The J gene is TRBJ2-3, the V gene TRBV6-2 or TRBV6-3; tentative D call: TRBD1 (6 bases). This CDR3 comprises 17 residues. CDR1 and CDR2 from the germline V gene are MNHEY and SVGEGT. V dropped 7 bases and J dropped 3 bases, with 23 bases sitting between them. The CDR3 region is CASTPQQGVFGTDTQYF. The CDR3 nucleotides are TGTGCCAGCACCCCCCAACAGGGAGTCTTTGGGACAGATACGCAGTATTTT.

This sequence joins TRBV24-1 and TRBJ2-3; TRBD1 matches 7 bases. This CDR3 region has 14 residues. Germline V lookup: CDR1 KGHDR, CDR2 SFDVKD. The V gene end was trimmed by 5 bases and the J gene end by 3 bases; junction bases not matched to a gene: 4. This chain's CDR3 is CATSAQGVTDTQYF. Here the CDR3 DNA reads TGTGCCACCAGTGCGCAGGGGGTAACAGATACGCAGTATTTT.

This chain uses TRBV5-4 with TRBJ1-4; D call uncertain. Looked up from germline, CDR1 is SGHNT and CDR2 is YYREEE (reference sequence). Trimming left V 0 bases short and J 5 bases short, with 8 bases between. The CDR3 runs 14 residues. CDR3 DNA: TGTGCCAGCAGCTTGGCCGGTCAGAATGAAAAACTGTTTTTT. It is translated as CASSLAGQNEKLFF.

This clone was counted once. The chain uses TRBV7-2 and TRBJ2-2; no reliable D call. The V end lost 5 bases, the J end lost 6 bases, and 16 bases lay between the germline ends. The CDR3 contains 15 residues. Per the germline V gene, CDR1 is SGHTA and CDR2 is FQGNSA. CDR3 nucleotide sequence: TGTGCCAGCAGCCCAGTAGAGCACGTCGCCGGGGAGCTGTTTTTT. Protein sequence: CASSPVEHVAGELFF.

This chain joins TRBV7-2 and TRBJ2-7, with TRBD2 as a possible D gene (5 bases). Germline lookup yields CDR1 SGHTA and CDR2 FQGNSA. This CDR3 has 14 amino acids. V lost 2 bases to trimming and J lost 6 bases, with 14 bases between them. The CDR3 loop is CASSLSTPRGEQYF. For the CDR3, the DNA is TGTGCCAGCAGCTTATCTACCCCTCGGGGCGAGCAGTACTTC.

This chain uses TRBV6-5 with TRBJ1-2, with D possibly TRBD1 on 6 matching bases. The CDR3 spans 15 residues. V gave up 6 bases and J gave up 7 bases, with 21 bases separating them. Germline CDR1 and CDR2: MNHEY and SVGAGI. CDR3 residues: CASSIVLRGQGGYTF. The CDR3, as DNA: TGTGCCAGCAGCATAGTTCTCAGGGGCCAGGGTGGCTACACCTTC.

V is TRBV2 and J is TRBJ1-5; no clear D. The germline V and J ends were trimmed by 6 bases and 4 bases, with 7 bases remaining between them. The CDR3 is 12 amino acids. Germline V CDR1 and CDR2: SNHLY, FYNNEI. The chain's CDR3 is CASRGGNQPQHF. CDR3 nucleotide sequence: TGTGCCAGCAGAGGAGGTAATCAGCCCCAGCATTTT.

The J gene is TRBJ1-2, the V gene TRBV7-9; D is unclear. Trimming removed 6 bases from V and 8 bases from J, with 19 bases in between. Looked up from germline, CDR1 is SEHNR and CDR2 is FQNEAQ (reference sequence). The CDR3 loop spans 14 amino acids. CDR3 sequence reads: CASSPGLLGEGYTF. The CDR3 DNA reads TGTGCCAGCAGTCCAGGACTGTTGGGAGAAGGCTACACCTTC. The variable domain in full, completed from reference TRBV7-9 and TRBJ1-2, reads DTGVSQNPRHKITKRGQNVTFRCDPISEHNRLYWYRQTLGQGPEFLTYFQNEAQLEKSRLLSDRFSAERPKGSFSTLEIQRTEQGDSAMYLCASSPGLLGEGYTFGSGTRLTVV.

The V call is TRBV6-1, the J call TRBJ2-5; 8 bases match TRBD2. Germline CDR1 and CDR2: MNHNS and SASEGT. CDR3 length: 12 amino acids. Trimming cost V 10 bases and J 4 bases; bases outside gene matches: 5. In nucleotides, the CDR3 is TGTGCCACTCGGGGGGGCACAGAGACCCAGTACTTC. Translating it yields CATRGGTETQYF.

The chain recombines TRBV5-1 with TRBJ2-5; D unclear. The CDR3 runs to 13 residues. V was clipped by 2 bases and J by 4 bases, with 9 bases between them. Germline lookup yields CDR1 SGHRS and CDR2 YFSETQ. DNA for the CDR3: TGCGCCAGCAGCTTAATACGAGGAGAGACCCAGTACTTC. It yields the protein CASSLIRGETQYF.

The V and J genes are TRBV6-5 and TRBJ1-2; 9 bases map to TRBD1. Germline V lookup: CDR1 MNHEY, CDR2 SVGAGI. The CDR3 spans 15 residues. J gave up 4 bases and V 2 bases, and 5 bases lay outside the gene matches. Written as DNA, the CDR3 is TGTGCCAGCAGTTACGGGACAGGGTCAGTCTATGGCTACACCTTC. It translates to CASSYGTGSVYGYTF.